Reported below is one TCR beta chain. Its antigen is as yet unknown. The table came from immunoSEQ multiplex PCR; TCRdb's copy has only in-frame clones and leaves some out. The repertoire holds about 88,000 clones, more than 70% seen once, with over 11% in the top ten. This sample is drawn from a study of radiotherapy plus CTLA-4 blockade in lung cancer. Findings and limits, study-wide: TCR clones originating in tumors grew in number in blood after radiotherapy plus ipilimumab.

The CDR3 has 14 amino acids. The germline V gene has CDR1 MNHEY and CDR2 SMNVEV (reference sequence). The V segment lost 6 bases and the J segment 4 bases; nucleotides outside the gene matches: 9. The sample consisted of peripheral blood, taken from a patient treated with radiotherapy plus ipilimumab. This sequence was found in a human donor with non-small cell lung cancer that progressed on radiotherapy plus ipilimumab. The chain employs TRBV27 and TRBJ2-7; 7 nucleotides match TRBD1. This CDR3 is CASSPAGGRYEQYF. The CDR3, as DNA: TGTGCCAGCAGCCCGGCAGGGGGAAGGTACGAGCAGTACTTC.